Shown below are 12 T cell receptor beta chains from a single sample sequenced in a study of graft-versus-host responses after intestinal transplantation. TCRdb's copy holds only in-frame clones and misses some; the assay was immunoSEQ multiplex PCR. The sample records 90,000 to 95,000 clones, just under 95% being singletons. No antigen has been identified for these receptors. This specimen consisted of unstimulated CD8+ T cells sorted from spleen or lymph node cells, obtained before intestinal transplant. The receptors derive from a human donor who received an intestinal transplant.

This chain uses TRBV4-1 with TRBJ1-1; TRBD1 is a possible D gene (6 bases). Germline CDR1 is MGHRA and CDR2 is YSYEKL. The CDR3 has 16 residues. With 0 bases removed from V and 1 base from J, the gap between germline ends came to 12 bases. The CDR3 DNA is TGCGCCAGCAGCCAAGAGGCGGGCAGGGGGAACACTGAAGCTTTCTTT. It yields the protein CASSQEAGRGNTEAFF.

The chain has TRBV29-1 and TRBJ2-5, with 7 nucleotides matching TRBD1. This CDR3 spans 13 amino acids. CDR1 SQVTM and CDR2 ANQGSEA come from the germline V gene. The V and J ends lost 7 bases and 1 base, in that order; junction bases with no gene match: 6. The CDR3 spells CSGQTGIQETQYF. In DNA, the CDR3 is TGCAGCGGTCAGACAGGGATCCAAGAGACCCAGTACTTC.

The rearrangement uses TRBV21-1 and TRBJ1-5; TRBD1, the table's D call, lacks a check against the DNA. TRBV21-1 is designated a pseudogene. The CDR3 spans 17 residues. Here the CDR3 DNA reads TGTGCCAGCAGCCGCGGTGACAGGGACCATAGCAATCAGCCCCAGCATTTT. It specifies CASSRGDRDHSNQPQHF.

The gene calls are TRBV4-1 and TRBJ1-6, with D uncertain. The CDR3 is made up of 16 amino acids. Germline V CDR1 and CDR2: MGHRA, YSYEKL. The ends were cut back, 0 bases at V and 8 bases at J, with 14 bases in the middle. The CDR3 here is CASSQDWRGMDSPLHF. The DNA for the CDR3 is TGCGCCAGCAGCCAAGATTGGCGGGGTATGGATTCACCCCTCCACTTT.

The rearrangement joins TRBV6-5 to TRBJ2-7, with 12 positions matching TRBD2. Unmatched junction bases numbered 7, after V lost 6 bases and J lost 4 bases. The CDR3 runs 15 residues. Germline loops: CDR1 MNHEY, CDR2 SVGAGI. The CDR3 bases are TGTGCCAGCAGCTCTATGACTAGCGGGAGTTACGAGCAGTACTTC. Translation gives CASSSMTSGSYEQYF.

V is TRBV19 and J is TRBJ1-2, with TRBD1 identical over 8 bases. Germline V lookup: CDR1 LNHDA, CDR2 SQIVND (reference sequence). CDR3 length: 14 amino acids. Trimming cost V 2 bases and J 3 bases; bases outside gene matches: 2. The CDR3 DNA reads as TGTGCCAGTAGTATATCAGGGGGCGACTATGGCTACACCTTC. It specifies CASSISGGDYGYTF.

The rearrangement links TRBV5-6 to TRBJ1-2; 7 bases line up with TRBD1. Trimming cost V 1 base and J 5 bases; bases outside gene matches: 8. Germline V gene sequence: CDR1 SGHDT, CDR2 YYEEEE. The CDR3 length is 15 residues. The CDR3 coding sequence is TGTGCCAGCAGCTTGATAGGGGGCGCGGGGTATGGCTACACCTTC. Residues: CASSLIGGAGYGYTF.

This chain connects TRBV6-1 to TRBJ1-2; D gene ambiguous. This CDR3 comprises 14 residues. The V gene's germline CDR1 is MNHNS and CDR2 SASEGT. V was cut by 5 bases and J by 5 bases, with 15 bases left in between. The CDR3 spells CASSWTGRFYGYTF. The CDR3, as DNA: TGTGCCAGCAGTTGGACGGGGAGGTTTTATGGCTACACCTTC.

V gene TRBV5-6 combines with J gene TRBJ2-7; TRBD1 aligns across 9 bases. The CDR3 length is 13 residues. Germline values: CDR1 SGHDT, CDR2 YYEEEE. Germline trimming cut 9 bases from V and 2 bases from J; bases unmatched to any gene: 6. In DNA, the CDR3 is TGTGCCACCGGACAGGGGATCCCCTACGAGCAGTACTTC. Its protein product is CATGQGIPYEQYF. The whole variable domain, remainder taken from reference TRBV5-6 and TRBJ2-7, is DAGVTQSPTHLIKTRGQQVTLRCSPKSGHDTVSWYQQALGQGPQFIFQYYEEEERQRGNFPDRFSGHQFPNYSSELNVNALLLGDSALYLCATGQGIPYEQYFGPGTRLTVT.

The chain combines TRBV13 with TRBJ1-1, with D hard to call. Germline V gene lookup returns CDR1 PRHDT and CDR2 FYEKMQ (reference sequence). This CDR3 contains 14 residues. V lost 1 base, J lost 5 bases, and 11 bases lay in between. CDR3 in DNA: TGTGCCAGCAGCTTAGCCCCACGGGGTACTGAAGCTTTCTTT. The encoded protein is CASSLAPRGTEAFF.

The chain recombines TRBV9 with TRBJ1-6; D gene unclear. The germline V gene has CDR1 SGDLS and CDR2 YYNGEE. V dropped 0 bases and J dropped 7 bases, with 5 bases sitting between them. This CDR3 is 13 amino acids long. CDR3 sequence (DNA): TGTGCCAGCAGCGTAGCTCGGAATTCACCCCTCCACTTT. Translation: CASSVARNSPLHF. The whole variable domain, filled in from reference TRBV9 and TRBJ1-6, reads DSGVTQTPKHLITATGQRVTLRCSPRSGDLSVYWYQQSLDQGLQFLIQYYNGEERAKGNILERFSAQQFPDLHSELNLSSLELGDSALYFCASSVARNSPLHFGNGTRLTVT.

The chain couples TRBV6-7 to TRBJ1-6; D gene ambiguous. TRBV6-7 is sorted into the ORF group, with uncertain function. Trimming pared 7 bases from V and 6 bases from J, leaving 10 bases between. The CDR3 totals 13 residues. The CDR3 nucleotides are TGTGCCAGCATGACAACTAGTAATTCACCCCTCCACTTT. Translated: CASMTTSNSPLHF.